Below, 30 T cell receptor beta chains from the same sample are listed, as sequenced in a study of blood T cell repertoires in COVID-19. Clones were read by immunoSEQ multiplex PCR, and TCRdb kept only the in-frame ones, dropping some. The sample lists 180,000 or so clones, 70% to 85% seen once, with 9.8% in the top ten. The sequencing input was peripheral blood. The receptors derive from a woman of 80 years or more with acute or convalescent COVID-19.

CDR3 amino acids: CASTPTGNQPQHF. The CDR3 nucleotides read TGTGCCAGCACCCCGACAGGGAACCAGCCCCAGCATTTT. The chain is built from TRBV6-2 or TRBV6-3 and TRBJ1-5, with 7 positions matching TRBD1. Looked up from germline, CDR1 is MNHEY and CDR2 is SVGEGT. The V and J ends lost 7 bases and 7 bases, in that order; junction bases with no gene match: 7. This CDR3 is built from 13 residues.

V and J are TRBV5-8 and TRBJ1-5; D call uncertain. Trimming removed 7 bases at V and 1 base at J, with 15 bases between. The CDR3 length is 15 residues. CDR1 and CDR2 from the germline V gene are SGHTS and YDEGEE. CDR3 loop: CASGQVPRSNQPQHF. CDR3 bases: TGTGCCAGCGGTCAGGTCCCTCGAAGCAATCAGCCCCAGCATTTT.

J is TRBJ2-1 and V is TRBV15; TRBD2 matches at 7 bases. Germline V gene sequence: CDR1 LNHNV, CDR2 YYDKDF (reference sequence). J lost 8 bases, V lost 5 bases, and 15 bases had no gene match. This CDR3 is built from 16 residues. CDR3 region: CATSPGISGFMDEQFF. DNA for the CDR3: TGTGCCACCAGCCCCGGGATTAGCGGGTTTATGGATGAGCAGTTCTTC. The full variable domain, with the rest looked up from reference TRBV15 and TRBJ2-1, is DAMVIQNPRYQVTQFGKPVTLSCSQTLNHNVMYWYQQKSSQAPKLLFHYYDKDFNNEADTPDNFQSRRPNTSFCFLDIRSPGLGDTAMYLCATSPGISGFMDEQFFGPGTRLTVL.

J is TRBJ2-3 and V is TRBV4-2, with 8 bases lining up with TRBD2. Germline V gene data show CDR1 as LGHNA and CDR2 as YNFKEQ. The CDR3 spans 16 residues. With V trimmed by 6 bases and J by 3 bases, 11 bases remained unmatched. The CDR3 sequence is CASSLGSGRGTDTQYF. The CDR3, as DNA: TGTGCCAGCAGTTTGGGGTCCGGGAGGGGAACAGATACGCAGTATTTT.

The count of this clone is one. CDR3: CASSPTTYRGAGELFF. CDR3 bases: TGTGCCAGCAGCCCCACAACCTACAGGGGAGCCGGGGAGCTGTTTTTT. The chain links TRBV7-6 to TRBJ2-2; 7 bases agree with TRBD1. This CDR3 region has 16 residues. Per germline, CDR1 SGHVS and CDR2 FNYEAQ. V shed 5 bases and J 6 bases; nucleotides not matched to a gene: 12.

This clone appeared a single time. V usage is TRBV19 and J usage is TRBJ1-1, with D perhaps matching TRBD1 (5 bases). Germline loops: CDR1 LNHDA, CDR2 SQIVND (reference sequence). The V end was cut by 8 bases, the J end by 4 bases, with 14 bases between. The CDR3 consists of 13 residues. The CDR3 DNA sequence: TGTGCCAGTGGGTCCGGGGGAGGCACTGAAGCTTTCTTT. It is translated as CASGSGGGTEAFF.

In this sample, this clone turned up a few times. This chain uses TRBV3-1 (or the pseudogene TRBV3-2) with TRBJ1-4; 10 bases are shared with TRBD1. V shed 1 base and J 10 bases; nucleotides not matched to a gene: 12. The CDR3 covers 17 residues. CDR1 and CDR2 (germline): LGHDT, YNNKEL (reference sequence). CDR3: CASSQGLPGTGDRKLFF. As DNA, the CDR3 is TGTGCCAGCAGCCAAGGGCTACCCGGGACAGGGGATCGAAAACTGTTTTTT.

V usage is TRBV24-1 and J usage is TRBJ1-4, with 9 nucleotides matching TRBD1. Trimming removed 10 bases from V and 3 bases from J; junction bases left unmatched: 8. CDR3 length: 15 amino acids. Germline CDR1 and CDR2: KGHDR and SFDVKD. CDR3 sequence: CATRTWTGANEKLFF. The CDR3 DNA is TGTGCCACTAGAACCTGGACAGGGGCTAATGAAAAACTGTTTTTT.

V is TRBV5-1 and J is TRBJ2-3; 8 nucleotides line up with TRBD2. The J segment lost 0 bases and the V segment lost 3 bases, leaving 3 bases of the junction unmatched. This CDR3 contains 15 residues. Germline lookup yields CDR1 SGHRS and CDR2 YFSETQ. CDR3 sequence: CASSSAGDSTDTQYF. The CDR3 DNA sequence: TGCGCCAGCAGCTCAGCGGGGGATAGCACAGATACGCAGTATTTT.

The rearrangement uses TRBV4-3 and TRBJ1-1; D remains ambiguous. CDR3 length: 14 amino acids. Germline lookup yields CDR1 LGHNA and CDR2 YSLEER. V was cut by 0 bases and J by 8 bases, with 13 bases left in between. CDR3 sequence reads: CASSQDLTTGEAFF. The CDR3 nucleotides are TGCGCCAGCAGCCAAGATCTCACAACCGGGGAAGCTTTCTTT.

V gene TRBV7-6 combines with J gene TRBJ2-1; a weak D match, TRBD2 (6 bases). The germline CDR1 and CDR2 sequences are SGHVS and FNYEAQ. The V gene lost 4 bases and the J gene lost 0 bases, with 13 bases spanning the gap. This CDR3 has 16 residues. CDR3 loop: CASSSIAESSYNEQFF. The CDR3 DNA follows: TGTGCCAGCAGCTCCATAGCGGAAAGCTCCTACAATGAGCAGTTCTTC.

DNA for the CDR3: TGTGCCACCCTTCGAAGGGACAGGGACACTGAAGCTTTCTTT. Amino acid sequence: CATLRRDRDTEAFF. The chain links TRBV19 to TRBJ1-1, with 9 bases matching TRBD1. The CDR3 is 14 amino acids. Germline V gene lookup returns CDR1 LNHDA and CDR2 SQIVND (reference sequence). V was clipped by 10 bases and J by 3 bases; unmatched bases: 9. Together with reference TRBV19 and TRBJ1-1, the CDR3 gives the full variable domain: DGGITQSPKYLFRKEGQNVTLSCEQNLNHDAMYWYRQDPGQGLRLIYYSQIVNDFQKGDIAEGYSVSREKKESFPLTVTSAQKNPTAFYLCATLRRDRDTEAFFGQGTRLTVV.

The rearrangement joins TRBV6-2 or TRBV6-3 to TRBJ2-7; D gene unclear. Germline assignment: CDR1 MNHEY and CDR2 SVGEGT. Trimming removed 4 bases at V and 2 bases at J, with 9 bases between. The CDR3 length is 13 residues. CDR3 nucleotide sequence: TGTGCCAGCAGTTTCCACTCTACCTACGAGCAGTACTTC. Its protein product is CASSFHSTYEQYF.

Only a few counts were recorded for this clone. The chain employs TRBV5-8 and TRBJ2-3; 7 positions match TRBD2. The CDR3 loop spans 16 amino acids. Per germline, CDR1 SGHTS and CDR2 YDEGEE. The J segment lost 0 bases and the V segment lost 1 base, leaving 5 bases of the junction unmatched. The CDR3 nucleotides are TGTGCCAGCAGCTTGTCCGGAGCGGGGAGCACAGATACGCAGTATTTT. Translated, it gives CASSLSGAGSTDTQYF.

This clone has only a few counts. The chain recombines TRBV7-2 with TRBJ2-3, with D hard to call. This CDR3 is built from 15 residues. V was shortened by 0 bases and J by 5 bases, with 12 bases between the two germline ends. Germline lookup yields CDR1 SGHTA and CDR2 FQGNSA. CDR3 amino acids: CASSLAFLGGDTQYF. The DNA of the CDR3 is TGTGCCAGCAGCTTAGCCTTCTTAGGCGGAGATACGCAGTATTTT.

The V and J genes are TRBV6-2 or TRBV6-3 and TRBJ2-2; weak D call: TRBD2 (5 bases). This CDR3 is built from 17 residues. Trimming shortened V by 1 base and J by 5 bases, and 17 bases separated the two germline ends. Germline V gene lookup returns CDR1 MNHEY and CDR2 SVGEGT. DNA for the CDR3: TGTGCCAGCAGTTACTTTGGTACGGGGAAAGGGACCGGGGAGCTGTTTTTT. The encoded protein is CASSYFGTGKGTGELFF.

The CDR3 here is CASSPPPSGYNEQFF. The CDR3 bases are TGTGCCAGCAGCCCCCCCCCTAGCGGTTACAATGAGCAGTTCTTC. The chain is built from TRBV7-2 and TRBJ2-1; 7 positions match TRBD2. This CDR3 has 15 residues. CDR1 is SGHTA and CDR2 is FQGNSA in the germline V gene. Trimming cost V 5 bases and J 4 bases; bases outside gene matches: 8.

V and J are TRBV12-3 or TRBV12-4 and TRBJ1-4; TRBD1 is a possible D gene (6 bases). The CDR3 is 13 amino acids. V was shortened by 7 bases and J by 1 base, with 7 bases between the two germline ends. CDR3 sequence (DNA): TGTGCCAGCAAAGGGGGAACTAATGAAAAACTGTTTTTT. Its translation: CASKGGTNEKLFF.

This clone was seen only a few times. The chain recombines TRBV27 with TRBJ1-5; tentatively, D is TRBD1 (6 bases). Germline V gene lookup returns CDR1 MNHEY and CDR2 SMNVEV (reference sequence). The CDR3 sequence is 16 residues long. V gave up 6 bases and J gave up 0 bases, with 15 bases separating them. The CDR3 loop is CASSQNTGYSNQPQHF. In DNA, the CDR3 is TGTGCCAGCAGCCAAAACACAGGGTATAGCAATCAGCCCCAGCATTTT.

CDR3 amino acids: CASSFRGAGSYGYTF. The CDR3 DNA follows: TGTGCCAGCAGCTTTCGGGGGGCGGGCTCATATGGCTACACCTTC. V and J are TRBV5-4 and TRBJ1-2; TRBD1 might be the D (6 bases). This CDR3 has 15 amino acids. From germline, CDR1 is SGHNT and CDR2 YYREEE (reference sequence). V was pared by 2 bases and J by 5 bases, with 16 bases between.

V and J are TRBV11-2 and TRBJ2-5; D not certain. The CDR3 has 13 amino acids. Germline V gives CDR1 SGHAT, CDR2 FQNNGV. V was trimmed by 1 base and J by 2 bases, leaving 5 bases between them. CDR3 amino acids: CASSLAQQETQYF. Here the CDR3 DNA reads TGTGCCAGCAGCTTAGCACAGCAAGAGACCCAGTACTTC.

V usage is TRBV5-1 and J usage is TRBJ1-3; 8 bases match TRBD1. The CDR3 is 15 residues long. Germline lookup yields CDR1 SGHRS and CDR2 YFSETQ. J lost 2 bases, V lost 4 bases, and 5 bases had no gene match. The CDR3 coding sequence is TGCGCCAGCAGCACGACAGGGGCGGCTGGAAACACCATATATTTT. It is translated as CASSTTGAAGNTIYF.

A few counts support this clone. V usage is TRBV19 and J usage is TRBJ2-1; 11 bases line up with TRBD1. After removal of 8 bases from V and 7 bases from J, the junction contained 4 bases not matched to a gene. Germline CDR1 reads LNHDA; CDR2 reads SQIVND (reference sequence). This CDR3 has 13 amino acids. CDR3 amino acids: CASSGQGENEQFF. The CDR3, as DNA: TGTGCCAGTTCGGGACAGGGGGAAAATGAGCAGTTCTTC.

The chain combines TRBV4-2 with TRBJ2-1; TRBD1 matches 7 bases. V shed 1 base, J shed 7 bases, and the junction held 4 bases outside the gene matches. Germline lookup yields CDR1 LGHNA and CDR2 YNFKEQ. The CDR3 is 14 residues long. This CDR3 is CASSQGGTVNEQFF. CDR3 in DNA: TGTGCCAGCAGCCAAGGGGGGACAGTGAATGAGCAGTTCTTC.

This rearrangement joins TRBV19 to TRBJ2-5; 11 bases line up with TRBD2. The CDR3 totals 15 residues. CDR1 and CDR2 (germline): LNHDA, SQIVND (reference sequence). V dropped 1 base and J dropped 5; count of bases not matched to a gene: 3. Written as DNA, the CDR3 is TGTGCCAGTAGTATAGGGTCTAGCGGGGGGGAGACCCAGTACTTC. This encodes CASSIGSSGGETQYF.

In its sample, this clone was seen once. The chain recombines TRBV11-2 with TRBJ2-5, with TRBD2 as a possible D gene (8 bases). This CDR3 is built from 17 residues. From germline, CDR1 is SGHAT and CDR2 FQNNGV. V was clipped by 1 base and J by 4 bases, with 19 bases between them. CDR3 in DNA: TGTGCCAGCAGCTTAGCGGGAGGGGGCATGGTAGTAGAGACCCAGTACTTC. The encoded protein is CASSLAGGGMVVETQYF.

J is TRBJ2-7 and V is TRBV11-2; TRBD2 is a possible D gene (6 bases). The V gene lost 5 bases and the J gene lost 6 bases, with 17 bases spanning the gap. The CDR3 sequence is 14 residues long. CDR1 and CDR2 (germline): SGHAT, FQNNGV. In DNA form, the CDR3 reads TGTGCCAGCAGCCAAGGGACTTATCTAAGCGAGCAGTACTTC. Amino acid sequence: CASSQGTYLSEQYF.

V and J are TRBV4-2 and TRBJ2-2; tentative D call: TRBD1 (6 bases). The CDR3 has 11 amino acids. Germline V gives CDR1 LGHNA, CDR2 YNFKEQ. Trimming stripped 11 bases from V and 8 bases from J, with 12 bases between. The CDR3 spells CAGGSPGELFF. CDR3 DNA: TGTGCCGGGGGCAGCCCAGGGGAGCTGTTTTTT.

This clone was counted a single time. The chain carries TRBV10-2 and TRBJ2-5; D not resolved. The CDR3 has 16 amino acids. Looked up from germline, CDR1 is WSHSY and CDR2 is SAAADI. The V and J ends lost 4 bases and 0 bases respectively, with 15 bases between them. CDR3 bases: TGCGCCAGCAGTGTGGTAAACAGCCCGAACCAAGAGACCCAGTACTTC. This sequence encodes CASSVVNSPNQETQYF.

The chain carries TRBV6-5 and TRBJ2-2, with D possibly TRBD1 on 6 matching bases. Germline V CDR1 and CDR2: MNHEY, SVGAGI. The V and J ends lost 7 bases and 6 bases respectively, with 9 bases between them. This CDR3 is 12 amino acids long. CDR3: CASTQGPGELFF. In nucleotides, the CDR3 is TGTGCCAGCACACAGGGCCCCGGGGAGCTGTTTTTT.